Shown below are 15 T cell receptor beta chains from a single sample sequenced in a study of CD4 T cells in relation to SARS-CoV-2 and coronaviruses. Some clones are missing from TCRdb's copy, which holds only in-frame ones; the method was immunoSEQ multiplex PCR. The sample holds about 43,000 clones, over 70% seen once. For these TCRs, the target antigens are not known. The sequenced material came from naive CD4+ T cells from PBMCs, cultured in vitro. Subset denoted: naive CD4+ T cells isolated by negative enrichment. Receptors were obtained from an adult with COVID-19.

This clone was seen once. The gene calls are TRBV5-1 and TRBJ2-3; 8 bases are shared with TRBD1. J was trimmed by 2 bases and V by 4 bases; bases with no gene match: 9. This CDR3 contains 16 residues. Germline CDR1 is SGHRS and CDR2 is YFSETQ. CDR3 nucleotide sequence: TGCGCCAGCAGCCGCGTCCAGGGGGCCCCCACAGATACGCAGTATTTT. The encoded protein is CASSRVQGAPTDTQYF.

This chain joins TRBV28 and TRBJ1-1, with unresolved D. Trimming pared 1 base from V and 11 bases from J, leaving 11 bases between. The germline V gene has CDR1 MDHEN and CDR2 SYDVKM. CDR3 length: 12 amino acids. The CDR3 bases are TGTGCCAGCAGTTTATTGGGAGACTGGGCTTTCTTT. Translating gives CASSLLGDWAFF.

CDR3 DNA sequence: TGTGCCAGCAGTTTACCCCCAGGGGGGAGGGGGGGATCCTACGAGCAGTACTTC. Translating gives CASSLPPGGRGGSYEQYF. The genes are TRBV28 and TRBJ2-7; D is tentatively TRBD1 or TRBD2 (7 bases each). Germline V CDR1 and CDR2: MDHEN, SYDVKM. V lost 2 bases, J lost 1 base, and 21 bases lay in between. There are 18 residues in the CDR3.

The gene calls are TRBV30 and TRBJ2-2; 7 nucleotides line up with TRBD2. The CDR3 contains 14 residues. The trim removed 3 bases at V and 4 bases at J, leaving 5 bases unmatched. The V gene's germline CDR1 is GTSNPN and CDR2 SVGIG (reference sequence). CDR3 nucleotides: TGTGCCTGGAGGACTAGCCTCTCCACCGGGGAGCTGTTTTTT. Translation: CAWRTSLSTGELFF. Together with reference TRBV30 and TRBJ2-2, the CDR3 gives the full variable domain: SQTIHQWPATLVQPVGSPLSLECTVEGTSNPNLYWYRQAAGRGLQLLFYSVGIGQISSEVPQNLSASRPQDRQFILSSKKLLLSDSGFYLCAWRTSLSTGELFFGEGSRLTVL.

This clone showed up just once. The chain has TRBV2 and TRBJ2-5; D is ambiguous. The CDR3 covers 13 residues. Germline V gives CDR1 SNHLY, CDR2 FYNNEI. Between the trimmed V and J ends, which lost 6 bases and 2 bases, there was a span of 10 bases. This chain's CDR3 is CASRLVGQETQYF. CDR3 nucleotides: TGTGCCAGCAGGTTGGTGGGACAAGAGACCCAGTACTTC.

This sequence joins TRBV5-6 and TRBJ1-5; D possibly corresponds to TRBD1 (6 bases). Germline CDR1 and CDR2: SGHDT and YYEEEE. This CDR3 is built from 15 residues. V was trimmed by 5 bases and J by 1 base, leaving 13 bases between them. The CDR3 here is CASSPAGVSNQPQHF. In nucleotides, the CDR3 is TGTGCCAGCAGTCCCGCAGGGGTAAGCAATCAGCCCCAGCATTTT. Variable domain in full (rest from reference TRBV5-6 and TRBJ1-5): DAGVTQSPTHLIKTRGQQVTLRCSPKSGHDTVSWYQQALGQGPQFIFQYYEEEERQRGNFPDRFSGHQFPNYSSELNVNALLLGDSALYLCASSPAGVSNQPQHFGDGTRLSIL.

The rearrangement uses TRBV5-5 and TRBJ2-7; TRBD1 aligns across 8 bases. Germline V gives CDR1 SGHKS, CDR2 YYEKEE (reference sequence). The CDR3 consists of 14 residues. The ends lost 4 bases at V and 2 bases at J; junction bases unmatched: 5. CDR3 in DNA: TGTGCCAGCAGCCCCACAGGGGGGCCCTACGAGCAGTACTTC. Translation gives CASSPTGGPYEQYF.

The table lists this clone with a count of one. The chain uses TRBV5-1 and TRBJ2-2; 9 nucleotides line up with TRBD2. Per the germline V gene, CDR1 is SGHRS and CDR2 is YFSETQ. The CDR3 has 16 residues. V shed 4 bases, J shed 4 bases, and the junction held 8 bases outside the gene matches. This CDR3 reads CASSGVAGDPTGELFF. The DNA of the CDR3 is TGCGCCAGCAGCGGAGTAGCGGGAGACCCCACCGGGGAGCTGTTTTTT.

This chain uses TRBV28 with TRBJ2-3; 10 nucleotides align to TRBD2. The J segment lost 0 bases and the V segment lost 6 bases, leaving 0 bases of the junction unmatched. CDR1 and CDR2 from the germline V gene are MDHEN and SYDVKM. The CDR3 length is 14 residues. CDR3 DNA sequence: TGTGCCAGCAGGACTAGCGGGAGCACAGATACGCAGTATTTT. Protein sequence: CASRTSGSTDTQYF. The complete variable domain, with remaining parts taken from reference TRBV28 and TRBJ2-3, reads DVKVTQSSRYLVKRTGEKVFLECVQDMDHENMFWYRQDPGLGLRLIYFSYDVKMKEKGDIPEGYSVSREKKERFSLILESASTNQTSMYLCASRTSGSTDTQYFGPGTRLTVL.

The CDR3: CASSSGGYTF. CDR3 DNA sequence: TGTGCCAGCAGTTCGGGAGGCTACACCTTC. The rearrangement joins TRBV28 to TRBJ1-2; D remains unclear. Germline V gives CDR1 MDHEN, CDR2 SYDVKM. Trimming stripped 4 bases from V and 8 bases from J, with 5 bases between. This CDR3 comprises 10 residues.

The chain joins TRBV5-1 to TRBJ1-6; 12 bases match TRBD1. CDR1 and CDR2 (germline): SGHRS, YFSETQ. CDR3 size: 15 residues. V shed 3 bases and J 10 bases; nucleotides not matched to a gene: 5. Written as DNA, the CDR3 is TGCGCCAGCAGCTCCCGGGACAGGGGGCAGTCACCCCTCCACTTT. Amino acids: CASSSRDRGQSPLHF.

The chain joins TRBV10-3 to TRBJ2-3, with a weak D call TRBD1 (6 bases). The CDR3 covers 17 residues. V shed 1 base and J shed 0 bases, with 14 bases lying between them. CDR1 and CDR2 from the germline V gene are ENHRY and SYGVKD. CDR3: CAISELGTIGSTDTQYF. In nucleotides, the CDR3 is TGTGCCATCAGTGAGTTAGGGACAATCGGTAGCACAGATACGCAGTATTTT.

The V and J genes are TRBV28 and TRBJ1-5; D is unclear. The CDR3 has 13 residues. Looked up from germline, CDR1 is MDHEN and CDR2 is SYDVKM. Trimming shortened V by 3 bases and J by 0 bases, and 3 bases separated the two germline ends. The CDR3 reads CASSLGSNQPQHF. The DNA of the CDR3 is TGTGCCAGCAGTTTGGGTAGCAATCAGCCCCAGCATTTT.

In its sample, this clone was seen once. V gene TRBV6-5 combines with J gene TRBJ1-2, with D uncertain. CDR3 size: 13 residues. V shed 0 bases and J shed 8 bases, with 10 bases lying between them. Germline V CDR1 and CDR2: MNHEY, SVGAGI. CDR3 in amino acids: CASSYSESSGYTF. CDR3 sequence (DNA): TGTGCCAGCAGTTACTCGGAGTCGAGCGGCTACACCTTC.

The CDR3 protein is CASSSIVIVAGVNTGELFF. Written as DNA, the CDR3 is TGTGCCAGCAGCTCTATTGTTATAGTAGCGGGAGTTAACACCGGGGAGCTGTTTTTT. The rearrangement joins TRBV7-6 to TRBJ2-2; 9 positions match TRBD2. Germline assignment: CDR1 SGHVS and CDR2 FNYEAQ. The CDR3 covers 19 residues. Trimming at V came to 4 bases and at J to 2 bases, leaving 14 bases not matched to a gene.